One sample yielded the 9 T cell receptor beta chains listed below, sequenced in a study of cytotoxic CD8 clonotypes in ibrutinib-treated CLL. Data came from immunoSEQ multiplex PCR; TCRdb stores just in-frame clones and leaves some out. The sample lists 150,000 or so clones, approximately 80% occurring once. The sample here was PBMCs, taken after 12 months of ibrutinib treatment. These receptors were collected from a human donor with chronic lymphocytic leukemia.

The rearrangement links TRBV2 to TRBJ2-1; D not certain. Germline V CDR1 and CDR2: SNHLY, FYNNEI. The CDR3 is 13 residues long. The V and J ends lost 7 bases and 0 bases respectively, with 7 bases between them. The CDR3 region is CASTLVSYNEQFF. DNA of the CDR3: TGTGCCAGCACCTTGGTCTCCTACAATGAGCAGTTCTTC.

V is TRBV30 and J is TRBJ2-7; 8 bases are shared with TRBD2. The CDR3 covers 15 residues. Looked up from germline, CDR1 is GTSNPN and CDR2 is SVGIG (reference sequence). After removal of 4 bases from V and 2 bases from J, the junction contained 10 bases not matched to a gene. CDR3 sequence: CAWNAKSGLAYEQYF. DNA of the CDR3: TGTGCCTGGAATGCCAAATCGGGACTAGCCTACGAGCAGTACTTC.

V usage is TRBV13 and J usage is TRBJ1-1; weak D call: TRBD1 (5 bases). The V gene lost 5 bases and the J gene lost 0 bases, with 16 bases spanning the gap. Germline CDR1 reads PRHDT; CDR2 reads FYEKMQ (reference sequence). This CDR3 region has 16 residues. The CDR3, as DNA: TGTGCCAGCAGCCCCGGGGCCGGGTTCTTGAACACTGAAGCTTTCTTT. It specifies CASSPGAGFLNTEAFF.

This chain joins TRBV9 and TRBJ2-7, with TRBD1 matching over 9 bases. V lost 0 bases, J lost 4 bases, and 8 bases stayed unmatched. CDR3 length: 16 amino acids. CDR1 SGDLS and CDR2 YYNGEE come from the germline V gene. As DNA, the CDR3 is TGTGCCAGCAGCGTAGCGACGGGACAGGGAATATACGAGCAGTACTTC. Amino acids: CASSVATGQGIYEQYF.

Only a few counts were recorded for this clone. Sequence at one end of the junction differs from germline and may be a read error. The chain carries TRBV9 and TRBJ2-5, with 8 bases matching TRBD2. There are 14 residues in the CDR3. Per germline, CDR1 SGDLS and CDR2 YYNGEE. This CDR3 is CASSVAWREASLDF. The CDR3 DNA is TGTGCCAGCAGCGTAGCGTGGCGGGAGGCCAGCCTCGACTTC.

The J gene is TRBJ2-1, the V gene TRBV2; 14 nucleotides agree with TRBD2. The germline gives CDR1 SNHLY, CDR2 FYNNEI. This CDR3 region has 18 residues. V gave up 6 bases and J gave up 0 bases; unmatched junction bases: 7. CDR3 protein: CASRGTGTSGSSYNEQFF. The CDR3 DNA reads TGTGCCAGCAGGGGAACCGGGACTAGCGGGAGCTCCTACAATGAGCAGTTCTTC.

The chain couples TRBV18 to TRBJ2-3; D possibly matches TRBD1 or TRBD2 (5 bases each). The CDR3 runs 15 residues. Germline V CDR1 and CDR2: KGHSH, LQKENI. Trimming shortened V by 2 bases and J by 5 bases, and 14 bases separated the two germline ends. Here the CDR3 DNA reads TGTGCCAGCTCACCATGGGGGAGCGGTGGAGATACGCAGTATTTT. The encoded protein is CASSPWGSGGDTQYF.

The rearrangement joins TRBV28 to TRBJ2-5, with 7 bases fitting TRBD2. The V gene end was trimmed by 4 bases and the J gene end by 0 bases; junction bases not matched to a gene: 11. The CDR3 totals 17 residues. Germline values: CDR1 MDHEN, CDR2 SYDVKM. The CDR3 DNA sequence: TGTGCCAGCAGTTCACTTTTTCGGGAGGTAGACCAAGAGACCCAGTACTTC. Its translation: CASSSLFREVDQETQYF.

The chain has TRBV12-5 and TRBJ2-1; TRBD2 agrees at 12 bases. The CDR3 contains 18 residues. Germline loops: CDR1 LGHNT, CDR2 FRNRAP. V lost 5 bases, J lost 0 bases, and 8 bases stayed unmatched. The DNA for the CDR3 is TGTGCTAGTGGTCTGCTCGGACTAGCGGGGAGCTCCTACAATGAGCAGTTCTTC. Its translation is CASGLLGLAGSSYNEQFF.